This T cell receptor beta chain comes out of a study of blood T cell repertoires in COVID-19. Sequenced by immunoSEQ multiplex PCR; TCRdb stores in-frame clones only, minus some. Of over 150,000 clones in the sample, around 80% were seen once. Membership in each cohort depended on participant-reported clinical history. This clonotype was obtained from a woman aged 55 to 70 who had recovered from COVID-19. Sequencing was performed on PBMCs or T cells enriched from blood (not recorded which).

The CDR3 DNA reads as TGTGCCAGCAGCTCCGGACTAGCGGGGGCCCAAGAGACCCAGTACTTC. Its protein product is CASSSGLAGAQETQYF. The chain recombines TRBV11-1 with TRBJ2-5, with TRBD2 identical over 13 bases. The CDR3 covers 16 residues. The ends lost 4 bases at V and 1 base at J; junction bases unmatched: 3. From germline, CDR1 is SGHAT and CDR2 FQDESV (reference sequence).